This T cell receptor (beta chain) was sequenced during a study of shared clonotypes between healthy human individuals. As for the study in general: A couple of women and a few men aged 18 to 49 made up the donors. Study-wide points: Among donors, sharing of clonotypes was expected to be affected by sequencing depth.

The length of the CDR3 is 13 residues. The ends were cut back, 0 bases at V and 7 bases at J, with 11 bases in the middle. Germline V gene lookup returns CDR1 SGDLS and CDR2 YYNGEE. A remark on this clone: Antigen: not known.

Genomic DNA of each subset was evenly split across several immunoSEQ plates. Per the study methods: Because ImmunoSEQ provided only junction sequences with no quality scores, the filtering differed. Using immunoSEQ multiplex PCR, the repertoire was profiled, and TCRdb retains in-frame clones only, with some absent. That table is the source of V, J and clone size, and D and trimming were worked out from the DNA. The profile shows approximately 500,000 clones, 65% to 85% of them singletons. Sequenced: PBMCs. The chain has TRBV9 and TRBJ2-7; TRBD1 might be the D (6 bases). The receptor comes from a woman in her forties in good health. Some clones in this sample may be carry-over from other donors' samples. The CDR3 nucleotides are TGTGCCAGCAGCGTAGGTGCAGGGGAAGAGCAGTACTTC. Amino acids: CASSVGAGEEQYF. Drawing the rest from reference TRBV9 and TRBJ2-7, the complete variable domain is DSGVTQTPKHLITATGQRVTLRCSPRSGDLSVYWYQQSLDQGLQFLIQYYNGEERAKGNILERFSAQQFPDLHSELNLSSLELGDSALYFCASSVGAGEEQYFGPGTRLTVT.